This section outlines one TCR beta chain sequence together with its context. The sample is drawn from a study of blood T cell repertoires in COVID-19. The Seattle patients joined while their infection was active and were tracked longitudinally afterward. V shed 10 bases, J shed 5 bases, and the junction held 5 bases outside the gene matches. Germline V gene lookup returns CDR1 MNHNS and CDR2 SASEGT. The CDR3 loop spans 13 amino acids. Sequenced by immunoSEQ multiplex PCR; TCRdb stores in-frame clones only, minus some. The sample shows around 60,000 clones, just under 75% of them seen only once. The J gene is TRBJ1-6, the V gene TRBV6-1, with 7 positions matching TRBD1. This receptor was taken from a woman in her 70s with COVID-19, enrolled during active disease. Sample: peripheral blood. The CDR3 loop reads CATRTGHNSPLHF. The CDR3 nucleotides are TGTGCCACCCGGACAGGCCATAATTCACCCCTCCACTTT.